This T cell receptor beta chain was documented in a study of shared clonotypes between healthy human individuals. The protocol was immunoSEQ multiplex PCR, while the TCRdb copy is restricted to in-frame clones and leaves out a portion. The sample lists about 1 million clones; roughly 75% were seen once. Everyone who donated was a Caucasian adult who lived in Nashville, Tennessee. V lost 4 bases to trimming and J lost 1 base, with 15 bases between them. The CDR3 loop spans 16 amino acids. CDR1 and CDR2 (germline): MGHRA, YSYEKL. Study-level points and caveats: Memory subsets had estimated richness that was generally smaller than that of naive subsets. Generation of non-shared clonotypes was less probable than generation of clonotypes shared by all four donors. Only a few donors were included, so the genetic and exposure-history diversity represented was limited.

Points on this clone: The antigen is undetermined.

The chain combines TRBV4-1 with TRBJ2-3; D tentatively fits TRBD1 or TRBD2 (6 bases each). The specimen was memory CD4+ T cells sorted from blood. The subset: CD45RA-negative fraction. The source is a man aged 18 to 29 in good health. In nucleotides, the CDR3 is TGCGCCAGCAGCCCGTTCGGGGGCGAAGGCACAGATACGCAGTATTTT. As protein: CASSPFGGEGTDTQYF.